Sequencing of this T cell receptor (beta chain) was carried out in a study of glioma-infiltrating T cells after dendritic cell vaccination. General study results and limits: Few patients contributed both blood and tumor specimens.

Time point denoted: after dendritic cell vaccination, including at tumor progression/relapse. None of the glioblastoma patients had an isocitrate dehydrogenase mutation. The germline V and J ends were trimmed by 5 bases and 3 bases, with 8 bases remaining between them. This CDR3 is 13 amino acids long. Germline V gene data show CDR1 as SEHNR and CDR2 as FQNEAQ (reference sequence). Concerning this clone: As yet, its antigen is unknown.

Up to about 2 ug genomic DNA was used for TCRB CDR3 amplification. Amplification used 60 V beta primers and 13 J beta primers. The assay was immunoSEQ multiplex PCR, and TCRdb's table has in-frame clones only and misses some. The sample has fewer than 95,000 clones, around 85% seen once. The sequence was obtained from a human donor with glioblastoma. Here the sequenced sample was blood, taken after dendritic cell vaccination. The V and J genes are TRBV7-9 and TRBJ1-3; D call uncertain. The CDR3, as DNA: TGTGCCAGCAGCCGTCCCAGTGGAAACACCATATATTTT. Encoded protein: CASSRPSGNTIYF.